Listed below are T cell receptor beta chains from one sample, sequenced in a study of blood T cells in healthy people across ages. TCRdb fed the 5' RACE reads into MiXCR, producing one record per CDR3 protein. Of around 1,900,000 distinct CDR3 sequences detected, about 39% appear once; the ten largest clones hold 23%. Sequences were obtained from blood. These receptors all come from a human donor in good health. Both conserved end residues are part of each CDR3. The D gene is left open where the match is weak. Clone size, where shown, is once, few, many, or a class for clones that have expanded.

v_call	clone_size	j_call	d_call	cdr3_aa	cdr3_nt
TRBV29-1	NA	TRBJ2-3	NA	CSVEDSQRGASTDTQYF	TGCAGCGTTGAAGATAGTCAGCGAGGGGCTAGCACAGATACGCAGTATTTT
TRBV5-1	once	TRBJ1-2	NA	CASSLSPFLGDYGYTF	TGCGCCAGCAGCTTGAGCCCCTTTTTGGGGGACTATGGCTACACCTTC
TRBV10-3	NA	TRBJ1-2	NA	CAISEGIKGYTF	TGTGCCATCAGTGAAGGCATTAAGGGCTACACCTTC
TRBV6-2/TRBV6-3	NA	TRBJ2-7	NA	CAAMVSREDEQYF	TGTGCCGCCATGGTGAGTCGAGAGGACGAGCAGTACTTC
TRBV7-2	NA	TRBJ2-7	TRBD1	CASSLFGQGPYEQYF	TGTGCCAGCAGCTTATTTGGACAGGGCCCATACGAGCAGTACTTC
TRBV20-1	NA	TRBJ1-2	NA	CSARAYSGGGIYGCTF	TGCAGTGCTAGAGCGTACTCGGGCGGCGGTATTTATGGCTGCACCTTC
TRBV20-1	NA	TRBJ1-1	NA	CSARDLNQAWNTEAFF	TGCAGTGCTAGAGACCTCAACCAGGCTTGGAACACTGAAGCTTTCTTT
TRBV3-1	NA	TRBJ1-1	NA	CASSQLETEAFF	TGTGCCAGCAGCCAACTCGAAACTGAAGCTTTCTTT
TRBV11-3	NA	TRBJ1-2	NA	CASSRSRGGYTF	TGTGCCAGCAGCCGTAGCCGGGGTGGCTACACCTTC
TRBV12-3/TRBV12-4	once	TRBJ1-2	TRBD1	CASSPQTGGNYGYTF	TGTGCCAGCAGCCCGCAGACAGGGGGTAACTATGGCTACACCTTC
TRBV7-2	NA	TRBJ1-5	NA	CASSLWSASNRPQHF	TGTGCCAGCAGCTTATGGTCAGCTAGCAATCGGCCCCAGCATTTT
TRBV4-3	NA	TRBJ2-1	NA	CASSQDWGGSYNEQFF	TGCGCCAGCAGCCAAGATTGGGGGGGCAGTTACAATGAGCAGTTCTTC
TRBV2	NA	TRBJ1-2	NA	CASSEGRVGYTF	TGTGCCAGCAGTGAGGGTCGGGTCGGCTACACCTTC
TRBV18	NA	TRBJ2-5	NA	CVSSPQNGETQYF	TGTGTCAGCTCACCACAGAACGGGGAGACCCAGTACTTC
TRBV10-3	NA	TRBJ1-2	NA	CASGDNYGYTF	TGTGCCTCAGGGGATAACTATGGCTACACCTTC